This passage covers 13 T cell receptor beta chains from one sample sequenced in a study of cytomegalovirus exposure and HLA in healthy donors. A multiplex PCR was run with 60 Vbeta primers and 13 Jbeta primers. The assay was immunoSEQ multiplex PCR, and TCRdb's table has in-frame clones only and misses some. The data hold 100,000 to 150,000 clones, with roughly 80% observed a single time. Sequenced material: PBMCs. The origin of the receptors is a female donor in good health and CMV-seronegative.

The chain recombines TRBV19 with TRBJ2-3; TRBD2 is a possible D gene (5 bases). Between the trimmed V and J ends, which lost 4 bases and 2 bases, there was a span of 13 bases. Germline V lookup: CDR1 LNHDA, CDR2 SQIVND (reference sequence). This CDR3 region has 15 residues. In DNA form, the CDR3 reads TGTGCCAGTAGTAGTCAACTAGTGCCCACAGATACGCAGTATTTT. Its protein is CASSSQLVPTDTQYF.

The chain uses TRBV6-1 and TRBJ2-2, with 13 bases aligning to TRBD2. The length of the CDR3 is 20 residues. Germline lookup yields CDR1 MNHNS and CDR2 SASEGT. V lost 1 base, J lost 0 bases, and 8 bases stayed unmatched. Here the CDR3 DNA reads TGTGCCAGCAGTGAAGATTGGAGACTAGCGGGGGGATCGAACACCGGGGAGCTGTTTTTT. This gives the protein CASSEDWRLAGGSNTGELFF.

The CDR3 DNA reads as TGCGCCAGCAGCTTCGGACAGGGGGAAAATTCACCCCTCCACTTT. Translating it yields CASSFGQGENSPLHF. The V call is TRBV5-1, the J call TRBJ1-6; 10 bases line up with TRBD1. CDR3 length: 15 amino acids. The germline CDR1 and CDR2 sequences are SGHRS and YFSETQ. V shed 2 bases and J 7 bases; nucleotides not matched to a gene: 3.

This chain connects TRBV5-1 to TRBJ1-4, with TRBD1 matching over 8 bases. The germline gives CDR1 SGHRS, CDR2 YFSETQ. The CDR3 has 16 residues. V was clipped by 4 bases and J by 0 bases; unmatched bases: 5. CDR3 bases: TGCGCCAGCAGCCCGGGACAGGCCCCAACTAATGAAAAACTGTTTTTT. Translation gives CASSPGQAPTNEKLFF. The whole variable domain, remainder taken from reference TRBV5-1 and TRBJ1-4, is KAGVTQTPRYLIKTRGQQVTLSCSPISGHRSVSWYQQTPGQGLQFLFEYFSETQRNKGNFPGRFSGRQFSNSRSEMNVSTLELGDSALYLCASSPGQAPTNEKLFFGSGTQLSVL.

The gene calls are TRBV5-6 and TRBJ1-2, with 9 bases identical to TRBD1. J gave up 3 bases and V 4 bases, and 7 bases lay outside the gene matches. CDR1 is SGHDT and CDR2 is YYEEEE in the germline V gene. The length of the CDR3 is 15 residues. The DNA of the CDR3 is TGTGCCAGCAGCGTTACAGGGGGCGTATACTATGGCTACACCTTC. It translates to CASSVTGGVYYGYTF.

This clone was detected only a few times. This chain joins TRBV5-4 and TRBJ2-5; 7 nucleotides match TRBD1. Germline values: CDR1 SGHNT, CDR2 YYREEE (reference sequence). With 8 bases clipped from V and 4 bases from J, the junction kept 5 bases outside the gene matches. This CDR3 contains 12 residues. The CDR3 loop is CASTGAGETQYF. The CDR3 DNA is TGTGCCAGTACAGGGGCCGGAGAGACCCAGTACTTC.

The chain carries TRBV5-1 and TRBJ1-2; maybe TRBD1 (6 bases). Germline V lookup: CDR1 SGHRS, CDR2 YFSETQ. This CDR3 has 14 residues. Trimming left V 4 bases short and J 2 bases short, with 12 bases between. The CDR3: CASSLRTVNYGYTF. The DNA for the CDR3 is TGCGCCAGCAGCCTCCGGACAGTGAACTATGGCTACACCTTC.

The V call is TRBV7-2, the J call TRBJ2-2; 10 bases fit TRBD2. The CDR3 sequence is 17 residues long. Trimming took 4 bases from V and 3 from J; bases not matched to a gene: 8. CDR1 is SGHTA and CDR2 is FQGNSA in the germline V gene. The CDR3 here is CASSSYSGRTDTGELFF. The CDR3 coding sequence is TGTGCCAGCAGCTCCTATAGCGGGAGGACGGACACCGGGGAGCTGTTTTTT.

As DNA, the CDR3 is TGTGCCAGCAGTTTCCGACAGGGGCCCTCTGGGGCCAACGTCCTGACTTTC. It translates to CASSFRQGPSGANVLTF. The chain has TRBV27 and TRBJ2-6; 8 nucleotides match TRBD1. With V trimmed by 3 bases and J by 0 bases, 4 bases remained unmatched. The germline CDR1 and CDR2 sequences are MNHEY and SMNVEV (reference sequence). The CDR3 has 17 amino acids.

This clone showed up just a few times. This chain joins TRBV9 and TRBJ2-3; 10 bases agree with TRBD2. CDR1 SGDLS and CDR2 YYNGEE come from the germline V gene. This CDR3 region has 17 residues. Trimming took 0 bases from V and 4 from J; bases not matched to a gene: 8. CDR3 bases: TGTGCCAGCAGCGTAGAGGGGGGTAGCGGGGGGTCAGATACGCAGTATTTT. As protein: CASSVEGGSGGSDTQYF.

The chain combines TRBV29-1 with TRBJ2-3; TRBD1 agrees at 8 bases. The CDR3 runs to 13 residues. The germline V gene has CDR1 SQVTM and CDR2 ANQGSEA. Unmatched junction bases numbered 5, after V lost 7 bases and J lost 2 bases. The CDR3 loop reads CSASDRATDTQYF. The CDR3 DNA sequence: TGCAGCGCCTCGGACAGGGCCACAGATACGCAGTATTTT.

V and J are TRBV18 and TRBJ1-2; D may be TRBD1 (6 bases). The V gene lost 0 bases and the J gene lost 7 bases, with 9 bases spanning the gap. Germline loops: CDR1 KGHSH, CDR2 LQKENI. The CDR3 is 13 amino acids. CDR3 protein: CASSPPDSAGYTF. The CDR3 region has the DNA TGTGCCAGCTCACCACCGGACAGTGCTGGCTACACCTTC.

The chain carries TRBV11-2 and TRBJ2-5; the match to TRBD2 covers 7 bases. Per the germline V gene, CDR1 is SGHAT and CDR2 is FQNNGV. The V segment lost 5 bases and the J segment 2 bases; nucleotides outside the gene matches: 11. CDR3 length equals 16 residues. As DNA, the CDR3 is TGTGCCAGCAGCCCCCTGGGGGGGTCCAGGCAAGAGACCCAGTACTTC. Its translation: CASSPLGGSRQETQYF.